One TCR beta chain is described in this entry. As yet, its antigen is unknown. Subjects aged 18 to 65 presented with newly diagnosed hyperthyroidism of less than 2 months' duration. Clinical symptoms, serum thyroxine and TRAb, thyroid ultrasound and orbital computed tomography were used for the diagnoses. These data come from a study of T cells in Graves' hyperthyroidism and ophthalmopathy. RNA transcripts gave rise to amplified TCR beta CDR3 regions. Researchers ran a first-round RT-PCR on the TCR CDR3 using the HTBI primer set. TCRdb reanalysed the multiplex PCR reads using MiXCR and keeps one entry per CDR3 protein. The sample gives hundreds of thousands of distinct CDR3 sequences, 38% of which show up once; 8% to 9% is in the top ten. CDR3 length: 16 amino acids. CDR1 and CDR2 from the germline V gene are SNHLY and FYNNEI. J lost 3 bases, V lost 4 bases, and 10 bases had no gene match. General study points: Most clonotypes expanded in the thyroid (above 0.001) were also present in blood.

The sequence was obtained from a man in his late teens or twenties with Graves' hyperthyroidism. The gene calls are TRBV2 and TRBJ2-5; 8 nucleotides line up with TRBD1. The sample was blood. CDR3 residues: CASSGNRGSTKETQYF. The CDR3 nucleotides read TGTGCCAGCAGTGGAAACAGGGGGTCTACCAAAGAGACCCAGTACTTC. The full variable domain, with the rest looked up from reference TRBV2 and TRBJ2-5, is EPEVTQTPSHQVTQMGQEVILRCVPISNHLYFYWYRQILGQKVEFLVSFYNNEISEKSEIFDDQFSVERPDGSNFTLKIRSTKLEDSAMYFCASSGNRGSTKETQYFGPGTRLLVL.